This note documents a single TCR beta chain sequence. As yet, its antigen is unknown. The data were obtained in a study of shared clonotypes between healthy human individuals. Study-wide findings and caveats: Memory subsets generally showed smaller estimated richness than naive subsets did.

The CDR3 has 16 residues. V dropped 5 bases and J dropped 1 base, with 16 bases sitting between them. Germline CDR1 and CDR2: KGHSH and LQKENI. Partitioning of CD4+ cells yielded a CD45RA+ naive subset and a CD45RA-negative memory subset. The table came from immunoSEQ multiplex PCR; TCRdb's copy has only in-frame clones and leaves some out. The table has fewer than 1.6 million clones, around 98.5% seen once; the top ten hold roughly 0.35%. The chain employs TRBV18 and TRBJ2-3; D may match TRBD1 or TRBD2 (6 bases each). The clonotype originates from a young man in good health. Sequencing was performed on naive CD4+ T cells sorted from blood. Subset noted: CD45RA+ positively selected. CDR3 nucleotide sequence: TGTGCCAGCTCAGCCCAAAACGGGGGCCGCACAGATACGCAGTATTTT. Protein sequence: CASSAQNGGRTDTQYF.